Below are 20 T cell receptor beta chains sequenced from a single sample in a study of cytomegalovirus exposure and HLA in healthy donors. The PCR made use of 60 Vbeta and 13 Jbeta primers. Clones were sequenced by immunoSEQ multiplex PCR, and TCRdb holds only the in-frame ones, with some missing. The table has some 77,000 clones, under 85% seen once. Sequenced sample: PBMCs. Every receptor here comes from a woman aged 40 to 50 in good health and CMV-seropositive.

The V gene is TRBV28, the J gene TRBJ2-7; maybe TRBD1 (6 bases). The germline V gene encodes CDR1 MDHEN and CDR2 SYDVKM. V lost 3 bases and J 3 bases, leaving 24 bases between the germline ends. This CDR3 contains 18 residues. CDR3 in amino acids: CASSLGVGLDRVNYEQYF. The CDR3, as DNA: TGTGCCAGCAGTTTGGGGGTAGGGTTGGACAGAGTAAACTACGAGCAGTACTTC.

The rearrangement links TRBV28 to TRBJ2-6; a possible D gene is TRBD2 (5 bases). V shed 1 base and J shed 0 bases, with 13 bases lying between them. The CDR3 sequence is 18 residues long. Germline V gives CDR1 MDHEN, CDR2 SYDVKM. CDR3 in DNA: TGTGCCAGCAGTTTATTCGGCCCCGGGGTCTCTGGGGCCAACGTCCTGACTTTC. Protein product: CASSLFGPGVSGANVLTF.

This chain connects TRBV19 to TRBJ1-5; 9 bases fit TRBD1. The germline gives CDR1 LNHDA, CDR2 SQIVND (reference sequence). This CDR3 is 14 amino acids long. Trimming cost V 7 bases and J 4 bases; bases outside gene matches: 5. CDR3 DNA sequence: TGTGCCAGTAATCCGACAGGGGGGAATCAGCCCCAGCATTTT. Translating it yields CASNPTGGNQPQHF. The whole variable domain, remainder taken from reference TRBV19 and TRBJ1-5, is DGGITQSPKYLFRKEGQNVTLSCEQNLNHDAMYWYRQDPGQGLRLIYYSQIVNDFQKGDIAEGYSVSREKKESFPLTVTSAQKNPTAFYLCASNPTGGNQPQHFGDGTRLSIL.

The count of this clone is one. The rearrangement joins TRBV7-6 to TRBJ1-3; 8 bases match TRBD1. V gave up 5 bases and J gave up 3 bases; unmatched junction bases: 9. The CDR3 is made up of 16 amino acids. Germline V gene sequence: CDR1 SGHVS, CDR2 FNYEAQ. The CDR3 here is CASSLLTGEGGNTIYF. The CDR3 coding sequence is TGTGCCAGCAGCCTCCTGACAGGGGAGGGTGGAAACACCATATATTTT.

The chain carries TRBV7-9 and TRBJ2-7; 8 nucleotides line up with TRBD1. CDR1 is SEHNR and CDR2 is FQNEAQ in the germline V gene (reference sequence). V shed 0 bases and J 5 bases; nucleotides not matched to a gene: 6. The CDR3 contains 15 residues. The CDR3 DNA follows: TGTGCCAGCAGCTTAGCGGACAGGGTAAAAAACGAGCAGTACTTC. Encoded protein: CASSLADRVKNEQYF. Full variable domain (rest looked up from reference TRBV7-9 and TRBJ2-7): DTGVSQNPRHKITKRGQNVTFRCDPISEHNRLYWYRQTLGQGPEFLTYFQNEAQLEKSRLLSDRFSAERPKGSFSTLEIQRTEQGDSAMYLCASSLADRVKNEQYFGPGTRLTVT.

The chain carries TRBV5-8 and TRBJ2-1; 7 bases match TRBD2. The V and J ends lost 4 bases and 2 bases, in that order; junction bases with no gene match: 9. The CDR3 is 16 amino acids. The germline CDR1 and CDR2 sequences are SGHTS and YDEGEE. DNA for the CDR3: TGTGCCAGCAGCGGGGAAACGGGAGGCCCCTACAATGAGCAGTTCTTC. The encoded protein is CASSGETGGPYNEQFF.

The chain employs TRBV28 and TRBJ2-2; D remains ambiguous. V shed 6 bases and J shed 0 bases, with 5 bases lying between them. CDR1 and CDR2 (germline): MDHEN, SYDVKM. The CDR3 runs to 13 residues. The CDR3 sequence is CASRRTNTGELFF. The CDR3 region has the DNA TGTGCCAGCAGGCGGACGAACACCGGGGAGCTGTTTTTT.

V and J are TRBV9 and TRBJ1-1; D might be TRBD1 (6 bases). Germline lookup yields CDR1 SGDLS and CDR2 YYNGEE. The CDR3 is 13 residues long. Trimming removed 0 bases from V and 4 bases from J, with 7 bases in between. The CDR3 region is CASSVGRGTEAFF. CDR3 nucleotides: TGTGCCAGCAGCGTAGGCAGGGGCACTGAAGCTTTCTTT.

This chain connects TRBV5-1 to TRBJ2-1; tentatively, D is TRBD2 (6 bases). This CDR3 comprises 15 residues. Germline V gives CDR1 SGHRS, CDR2 YFSETQ. Trimming cost V 0 bases and J 12 bases, with 19 bases left between them. DNA for the CDR3: TGCGCCAGCAGCTTGGGGGACTTCCCCCCGAGCGGGCAGTTCTTC. It encodes CASSLGDFPPSGQFF. Together with reference TRBV5-1 and TRBJ2-1, the CDR3 gives the full variable domain: KAGVTQTPRYLIKTRGQQVTLSCSPISGHRSVSWYQQTPGQGLQFLFEYFSETQRNKGNFPGRFSGRQFSNSRSEMNVSTLELGDSALYLCASSLGDFPPSGQFFGPGTRLTVL.

The chain employs TRBV30 and TRBJ1-2, with TRBD1 matching over 8 bases. This CDR3 has 17 amino acids. The germline V gene encodes CDR1 GTSNPN and CDR2 SVGIG (reference sequence). V lost 3 bases, J lost 4 bases, and 16 bases stayed unmatched. The CDR3 DNA reads TGTGCCTGGAGGGAAACTGGCCGACAGGGGAGGACCTATGGCTACACCTTC. Its protein is CAWRETGRQGRTYGYTF.

V gene TRBV6-5 combines with J gene TRBJ2-1, with TRBD1 matching over 9 bases. J lost 2 bases, V lost 5 bases, and 4 bases had no gene match. The CDR3 contains 15 residues. The germline gives CDR1 MNHEY, CDR2 SVGAGI. As DNA, the CDR3 is TGTGCCAGCAGTAACAGGGGGCGCGCCTACAATGAGCAGTTCTTC. Its protein is CASSNRGRAYNEQFF.

This clone has only one observation. The chain employs TRBV30 and TRBJ2-7; 8 bases align to TRBD1. J gave up 3 bases and V 1 base, and 5 bases lay outside the gene matches. Germline CDR1 reads GTSNPN; CDR2 reads SVGIG (reference sequence). The CDR3 is 14 residues long. The CDR3 spells CAWSGQGMDYEQYF. CDR3 bases: TGTGCCTGGAGTGGACAGGGGATGGACTACGAGCAGTACTTC.

The chain uses TRBV4-2 and TRBJ2-1; tentative D call: TRBD2 (6 bases). The length of the CDR3 is 15 residues. Germline assignment: CDR1 LGHNA and CDR2 YNFKEQ. V lost 4 bases, J lost 2 bases, and 12 bases lay in between. CDR3 amino acids: CASSLGDLPYNEQFF. In nucleotides, the CDR3 is TGTGCCAGCAGCCTCGGGGACTTACCCTACAATGAGCAGTTCTTC.

The chain's CDR3 is CASSELPGQVLHF. In nucleotides, the CDR3 is TGTGCCAGCAGTGAACTTCCGGGACAGGTTCTCCACTTT. V and J are TRBV7-2 and TRBJ1-6; 8 bases align to TRBD1. After removal of 6 bases from V and 16 bases from J, the junction contained 11 bases not matched to a gene. Germline V gene lookup returns CDR1 SGHTA and CDR2 FQGNSA. The CDR3 is 13 amino acids.

The chain carries TRBV28 and TRBJ1-1; tentatively, D is TRBD1 (6 bases). Germline CDR1 and CDR2: MDHEN and SYDVKM. The CDR3 runs to 13 residues. V was pared by 6 bases and J by 6 bases, with 14 bases between. The CDR3: CASRPDKGAEAFF. The CDR3 coding sequence is TGTGCCAGCAGACCGGACAAGGGGGCTGAAGCTTTCTTT.

This clone was detected only a few times. V and J are TRBV19 and TRBJ2-7; D is uncertain. Between the trimmed V and J ends, which lost 7 bases and 0 bases, there was a span of 13 bases. The CDR3 consists of 14 residues. CDR1 and CDR2 (germline): LNHDA, SQIVND (reference sequence). The CDR3: CASMSNSRSYEQYF. For the CDR3, the DNA is TGTGCCAGTATGTCGAACTCTCGCTCCTACGAGCAGTACTTC.

The J gene is TRBJ1-6, the V gene TRBV9; tentative D call: TRBD1 (6 bases). Trimming pared 4 bases from V and 5 bases from J, leaving 13 bases between. CDR3 length: 15 residues. Germline V lookup: CDR1 SGDLS, CDR2 YYNGEE. The CDR3 here is CASSSGELHNSPLHF. The CDR3 nucleotides are TGTGCCAGCAGCTCAGGGGAACTCCATAATTCACCCCTCCACTTT.

The V and J genes are TRBV6-1 and TRBJ1-5; 10 bases are shared with TRBD1. Germline V gene data show CDR1 as MNHNS and CDR2 as SASEGT. Trimming at V came to 4 bases and at J to 3 bases, leaving 3 bases not matched to a gene. The CDR3 is 15 residues long. The CDR3: CASSGDRGSNQPQHF. The CDR3 DNA reads as TGTGCCAGCAGTGGGGACAGGGGATCCAATCAGCCCCAGCATTTT.

This clone was detected only a few times. The chain uses TRBV29-1 and TRBJ1-2; unclear D gene. Germline CDR1 is SQVTM and CDR2 is ANQGSEA. Between the trimmed V and J ends, which lost 6 bases and 0 bases, there was a span of 14 bases. The CDR3 loop spans 14 amino acids. DNA of the CDR3: TGCAGCGTCCCCGCGGGCTCACCTAACTATGGCTACACCTTC. Protein sequence: CSVPAGSPNYGYTF. The full variable domain, completed using reference TRBV29-1 and TRBJ1-2, is SAVISQKPSRDICQRGTSLTIQCQVDSQVTMMFWYRQQPGQSLTLIATANQGSEATYESGFVIDKFPISRPNLTFSTLTVSNMSPEDSSIYLCSVPAGSPNYGYTFGSGTRLTVV.

V usage is TRBV23-1 and J usage is TRBJ1-2; D gene unclear. TRBV23-1 is known as an ORF, though its function is uncertain. V was shortened by 0 bases and J by 3 bases, with 14 bases between the two germline ends. This CDR3 spans 16 amino acids. CDR3 loop: CASSQSDKGLHYGYTF. DNA of the CDR3: TGCGCCAGCAGTCAATCCGACAAAGGTCTCCACTATGGCTACACCTTC.